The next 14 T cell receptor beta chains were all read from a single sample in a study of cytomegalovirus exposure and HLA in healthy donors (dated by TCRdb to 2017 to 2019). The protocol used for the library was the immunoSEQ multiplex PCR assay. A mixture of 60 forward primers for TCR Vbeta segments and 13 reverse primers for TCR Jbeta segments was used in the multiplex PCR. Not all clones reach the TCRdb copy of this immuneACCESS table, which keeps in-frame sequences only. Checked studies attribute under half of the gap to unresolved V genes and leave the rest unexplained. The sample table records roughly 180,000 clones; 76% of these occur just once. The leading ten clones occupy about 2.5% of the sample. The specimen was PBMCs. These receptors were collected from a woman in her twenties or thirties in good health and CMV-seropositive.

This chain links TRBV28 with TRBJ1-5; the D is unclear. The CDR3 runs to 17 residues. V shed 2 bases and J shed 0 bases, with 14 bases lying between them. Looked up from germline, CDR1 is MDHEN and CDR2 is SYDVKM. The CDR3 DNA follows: TGTGCCAGCAGTTTAGGCCGCCGCGGGTATAGCAATCAGCCCCAGCATTTT. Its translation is CASSLGRRGYSNQPQHF.

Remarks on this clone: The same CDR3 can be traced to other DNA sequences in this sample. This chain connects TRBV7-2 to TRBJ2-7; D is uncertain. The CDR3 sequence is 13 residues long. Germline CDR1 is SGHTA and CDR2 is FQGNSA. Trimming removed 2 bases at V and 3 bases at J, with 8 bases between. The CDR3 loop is CASSLSSNYEQYF. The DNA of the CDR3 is TGTGCCAGCAGCTTAAGTAGTAACTACGAGCAGTACTTC.

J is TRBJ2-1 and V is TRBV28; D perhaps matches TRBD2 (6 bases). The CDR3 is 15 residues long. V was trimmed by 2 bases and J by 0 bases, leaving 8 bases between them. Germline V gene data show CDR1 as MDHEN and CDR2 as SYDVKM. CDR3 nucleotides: TGTGCCAGCAGTTTAGGAGGGCCCTCCTACAATGAGCAGTTCTTC. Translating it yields CASSLGGPSYNEQFF.

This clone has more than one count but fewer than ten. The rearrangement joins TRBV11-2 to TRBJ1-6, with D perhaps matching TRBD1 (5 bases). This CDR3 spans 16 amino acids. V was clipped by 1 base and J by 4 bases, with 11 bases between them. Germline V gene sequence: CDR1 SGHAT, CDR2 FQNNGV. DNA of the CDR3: TGTGCCAGCAGCTTAGGGCAGGGCGGATATAATTCACCCCTCCACTTT. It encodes CASSLGQGGYNSPLHF.

CDR3: CASSESPGDLYEQYF. CDR3 bases: TGCGCCAGCAGTGAGTCGCCGGGGGATCTCTACGAGCAGTACTTC. This rearrangement joins TRBV10-1 to TRBJ2-7; D possibly corresponds to TRBD2 (6 bases). CDR1 WNHNN and CDR2 SYGVQD come from the germline V gene (reference sequence). CDR3 size: 15 residues. Trimming shortened V by 0 bases and J by 3 bases, and 12 bases separated the two germline ends.

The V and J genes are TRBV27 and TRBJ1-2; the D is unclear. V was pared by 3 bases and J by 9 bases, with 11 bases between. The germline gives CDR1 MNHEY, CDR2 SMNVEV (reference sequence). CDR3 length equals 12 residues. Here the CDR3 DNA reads TGTGCCAGCAGTTTTGGTGGAGGAAGCTACACCTTC. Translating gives CASSFGGGSYTF.

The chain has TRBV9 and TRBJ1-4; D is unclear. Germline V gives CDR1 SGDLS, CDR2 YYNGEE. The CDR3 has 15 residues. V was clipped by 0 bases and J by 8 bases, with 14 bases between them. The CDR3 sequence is CASSVAAGRMEKLFF. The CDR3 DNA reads TGTGCCAGCAGCGTAGCGGCAGGTCGGATGGAAAAACTGTTTTTT.

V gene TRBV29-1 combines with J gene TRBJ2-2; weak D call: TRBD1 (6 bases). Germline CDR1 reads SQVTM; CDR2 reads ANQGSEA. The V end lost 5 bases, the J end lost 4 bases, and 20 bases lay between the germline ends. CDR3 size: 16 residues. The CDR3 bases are TGCAGCGTTTTTGCGGCGTCAGGGGCGACCACCGGGGAGCTGTTTTTT. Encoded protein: CSVFAASGATTGELFF.

This CDR3 is CASSLVSGRDTEAFF. Here the CDR3 DNA reads TGTGCCAGCAGCTTGGTATCAGGGAGGGACACTGAAGCTTTCTTT. The V and J genes are TRBV5-6 and TRBJ1-1, with D possibly being TRBD1 (5 bases). Germline V gene data show CDR1 as SGHDT and CDR2 as YYEEEE. The CDR3 loop spans 15 amino acids. The V and J ends lost 0 bases and 3 bases respectively, with 12 bases between them.

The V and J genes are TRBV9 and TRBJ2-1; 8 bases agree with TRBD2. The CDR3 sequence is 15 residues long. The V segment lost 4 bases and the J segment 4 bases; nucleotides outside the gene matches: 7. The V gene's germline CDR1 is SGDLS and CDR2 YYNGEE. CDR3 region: CASSPKAGAYNEQFF. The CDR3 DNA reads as TGTGCCAGCAGCCCCAAAGCGGGGGCATACAATGAGCAGTTCTTC.

The CDR3 sequence is CASSLFYRGGSYNEQFF. For the CDR3, the DNA is TGTGCCAGCAGTTTATTTTATCGCGGGGGTTCCTACAATGAGCAGTTCTTC. The genes are TRBV27 and TRBJ2-1, with 7 bases identical to TRBD2. V dropped 1 base and J dropped 1; count of bases not matched to a gene: 7. The CDR3 extends over 17 amino acids. Per germline, CDR1 MNHEY and CDR2 SMNVEV (reference sequence).

The CDR3 region is CASSQSPGGASYEQYF. CDR3 nucleotides: TGTGCCAGCAGCCAGTCCCCGGGGGGGGCCTCCTACGAGCAGTACTTC. V and J are TRBV4-2 and TRBJ2-5, with 8 positions matching TRBD2. TRBJ2-7 matches the DNA end more closely, so the J call is doubtful. The germline V gene encodes CDR1 LGHNA and CDR2 YNFKEQ. This CDR3 spans 16 amino acids.

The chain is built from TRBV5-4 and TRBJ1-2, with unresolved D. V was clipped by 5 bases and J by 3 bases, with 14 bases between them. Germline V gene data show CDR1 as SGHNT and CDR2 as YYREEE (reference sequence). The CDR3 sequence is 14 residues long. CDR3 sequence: CASSRYREYYGYTF. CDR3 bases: TGTGCCAGCAGTCGTTACCGGGAGTACTATGGCTACACCTTC.

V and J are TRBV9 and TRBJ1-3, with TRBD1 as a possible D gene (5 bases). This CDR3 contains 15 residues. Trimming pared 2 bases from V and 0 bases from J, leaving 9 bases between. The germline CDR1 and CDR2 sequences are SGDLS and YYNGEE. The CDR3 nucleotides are TGTGCCAGCAGCGTGGGGGGGAGCTCTGGAAACACCATATATTTT. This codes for CASSVGGSSGNTIYF.